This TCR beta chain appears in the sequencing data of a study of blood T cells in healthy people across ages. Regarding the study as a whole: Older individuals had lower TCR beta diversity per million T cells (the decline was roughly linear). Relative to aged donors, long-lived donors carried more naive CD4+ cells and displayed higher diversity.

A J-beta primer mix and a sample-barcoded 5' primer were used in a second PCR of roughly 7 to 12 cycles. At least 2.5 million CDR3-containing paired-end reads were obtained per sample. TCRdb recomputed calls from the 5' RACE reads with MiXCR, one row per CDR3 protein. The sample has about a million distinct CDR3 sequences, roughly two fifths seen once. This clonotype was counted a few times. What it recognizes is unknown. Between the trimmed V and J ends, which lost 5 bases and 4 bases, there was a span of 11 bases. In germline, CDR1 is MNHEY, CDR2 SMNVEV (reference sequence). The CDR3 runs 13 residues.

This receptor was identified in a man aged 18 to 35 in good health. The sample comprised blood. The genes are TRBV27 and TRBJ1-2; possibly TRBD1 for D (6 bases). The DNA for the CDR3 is TGTGCCAGCAGTGGGACACGTAGCTATGGCTACACCTTC. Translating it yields CASSGTRSYGYTF.